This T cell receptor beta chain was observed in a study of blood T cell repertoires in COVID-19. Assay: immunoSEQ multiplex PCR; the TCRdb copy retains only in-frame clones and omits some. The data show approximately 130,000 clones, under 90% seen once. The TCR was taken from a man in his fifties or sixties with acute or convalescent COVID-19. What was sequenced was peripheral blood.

CDR3 sequence: CASIQWGIRVIGRETEAFF. In DNA, the CDR3 is TGTGCCAGCATCCAGTGGGGTATTCGTGTCATCGGGAGAGAAACTGAAGCTTTCTTT. The rearrangement links TRBV21-1 to TRBJ1-1. TRBV21-1 is listed as a pseudogene. The CDR3 length is 19 residues.